This TCR beta chain stems from a study of cytomegalovirus exposure and HLA in healthy donors listed by TCRdb under 2017. As for the study more broadly: According to a later analysis, one platform produced both the 110 or so validation repertoires and the 720 or so repertoires of the first cohort. A separate validation cohort of about 110 different subjects was used in addition to the roughly 670-subject first cohort. The aim of the study was to test whether cataloging public T cell receptors could identify signatures of past pathogen exposure. To predict cytomegalovirus infection status, the study combined high-throughput TCR immunosequencing, statistical association of individual TCRs with disease status, and machine learning. What the research found in general, with its limitations: A later analysis found that TCRs clustered in the first cohort also tended to co-occur in the 120 or so validation repertoires, with approximately 95% of cluster scores above 0. A later analysis lacked HLA typing for the validation cohort, so it scored co-occurrence in that cohort across all 120 repertoires. A few of the identified cytomegalovirus-associated TCR beta chains were confirmed in vitro to be specific for cytomegalovirus antigens. While some public TCRs were present in many individuals, most TCR sequences turned up only very rarely across donors. The study listed 164 TCR beta chains as associated with cytomegalovirus. In both the original and validation cohorts, the classifier was reported to diagnose cytomegalovirus status with high specificity and sensitivity. It was suggested by the authors that the approach could potentially be generalized to other disease states and immunological phenotypes.

Receptor amplification or capture employed the immunoSEQ multiplex PCR assay. The source study handled its data this way. A statistical classification framework was built to diagnose cytomegalovirus status from the catalog of TCR beta chain sequences. This immuneACCESS table, as held by TCRdb, lists in-frame sequences with V and J called but not all clones. Of the missing ones, under half trace to an unresolved V gene in checked studies; the others have no known cause. That table is the source of V, J and clone size, and D and trimming were worked out from the DNA. A total of some 330,000 clones appear in this sample, 70% to 90% of them only once. More than 0.8% of the sample is held by the ten biggest clonotypes. Separate from the roughly 650-subject first cohort, the validation cohort of 90 to 150 subjects was the group to which the donors belonged. A remark on this clone: Its target antigen remains unknown. No base-level quality is on record; no much larger clone is a single base apart.

The source of this sequence is a woman aged 18 to 35 in good health and CMV-seronegative. The sample comprised PBMCs.

The sequenced DNA: TGCGCCAGCAGCCAAGTATTGAGAGATACGCAGTATTTT. It translates to CASSQVLRDTQYF. The rearrangement joined TRBV4-1 to TRBJ2-3, with the D gene uncertain. The CDR3 sequence holds 13 residues, the cysteine and phenylalanine included. Kept here is only the CDR3 DNA, which spans 39 bases and is read in frame from base 1. The germline V gene gives CDR1 as MGHRA and CDR2 as YSYEKL. Trimming takes 1 base from V and 5 bases from J, and the germline ends sit 7 bases apart.